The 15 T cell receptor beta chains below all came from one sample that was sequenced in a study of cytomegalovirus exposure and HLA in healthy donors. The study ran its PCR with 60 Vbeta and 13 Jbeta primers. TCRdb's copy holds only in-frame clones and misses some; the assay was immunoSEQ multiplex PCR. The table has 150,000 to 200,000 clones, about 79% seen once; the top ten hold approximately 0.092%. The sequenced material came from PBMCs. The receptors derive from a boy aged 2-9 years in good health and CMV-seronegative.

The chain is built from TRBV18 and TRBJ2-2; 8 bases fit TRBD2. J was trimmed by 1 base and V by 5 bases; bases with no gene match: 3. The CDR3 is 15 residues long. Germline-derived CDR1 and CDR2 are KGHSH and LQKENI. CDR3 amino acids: CASSSSGRNTGELFF. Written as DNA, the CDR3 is TGTGCCAGCTCATCAAGCGGGAGGAACACCGGGGAGCTGTTTTTT.

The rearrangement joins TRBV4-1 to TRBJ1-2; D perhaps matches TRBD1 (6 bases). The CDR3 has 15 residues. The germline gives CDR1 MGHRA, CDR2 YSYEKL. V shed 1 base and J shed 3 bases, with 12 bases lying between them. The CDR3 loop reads CASSQGVRGHYGYTF. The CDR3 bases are TGCGCCAGCAGCCAAGGGGTCAGGGGCCACTATGGCTACACCTTC.

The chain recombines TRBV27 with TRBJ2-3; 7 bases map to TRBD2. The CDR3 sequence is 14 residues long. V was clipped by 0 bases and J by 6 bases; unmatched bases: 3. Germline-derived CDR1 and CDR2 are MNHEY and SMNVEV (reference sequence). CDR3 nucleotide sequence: TGTGCCAGCAGTTTATCCGCGGGAGCGGATACGCAGTATTTT. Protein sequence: CASSLSAGADTQYF.

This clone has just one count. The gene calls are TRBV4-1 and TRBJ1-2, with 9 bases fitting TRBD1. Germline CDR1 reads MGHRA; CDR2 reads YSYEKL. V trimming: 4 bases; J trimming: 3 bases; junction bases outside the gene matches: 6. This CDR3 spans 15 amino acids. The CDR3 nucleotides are TGCGCCAGCAGCCTCCGGGACAGGGATTACTATGGCTACACCTTC. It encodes CASSLRDRDYYGYTF.

CDR3 loop: CASSPRVTQYF. The DNA for the CDR3 is TGTGCCAGCAGCCCACGGGTTACCCAGTACTTC. The J gene is TRBJ2-5, the V gene TRBV7-9; D is unresolved. CDR1 and CDR2 from the germline V gene are SEHNR and FQNEAQ (reference sequence). This CDR3 comprises 11 residues. With 5 bases removed from V and 8 bases from J, the gap between germline ends came to 9 bases.

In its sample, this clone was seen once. The CDR3 loop reads CASSLDRPGAPANTGELFF. Here the CDR3 DNA reads TGTGCCAGCAGCTTAGACAGACCGGGAGCCCCGGCGAACACCGGGGAGCTGTTTTTT. The V call is TRBV7-9, the J call TRBJ2-2; a possible D gene is TRBD2 (6 bases). Germline CDR1 reads SEHNR; CDR2 reads FQNEAQ (reference sequence). The CDR3 loop spans 19 amino acids. V was clipped by 1 base and J by 0 bases, with 18 bases between them. Filled out from reference TRBV7-9 and TRBJ2-2, the complete variable domain reads DTGVSQNPRHKITKRGQNVTFRCDPISEHNRLYWYRQTLGQGPEFLTYFQNEAQLEKSRLLSDRFSAERPKGSFSTLEIQRTEQGDSAMYLCASSLDRPGAPANTGELFFGEGSRLTVL.

As DNA, the CDR3 is TGTGCCATCAATCCAGGGGGCGAAAATTCACCCCTCCACTTT. Encoded protein: CAINPGGENSPLHF. This chain joins TRBV10-3 and TRBJ1-6; TRBD1 aligns across 8 bases. J was trimmed by 7 bases and V by 7 bases; bases with no gene match: 6. Germline CDR1 ENHRY, CDR2 SYGVKD. This CDR3 comprises 14 residues.

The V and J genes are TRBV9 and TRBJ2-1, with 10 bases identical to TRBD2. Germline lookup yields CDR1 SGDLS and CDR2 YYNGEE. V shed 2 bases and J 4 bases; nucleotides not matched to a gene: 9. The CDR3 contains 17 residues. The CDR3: CASSVRVSGGPYNEQFF. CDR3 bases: TGTGCCAGCAGCGTCCGGGTTAGCGGGGGGCCTTACAATGAGCAGTTCTTC. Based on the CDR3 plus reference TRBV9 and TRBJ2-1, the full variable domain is DSGVTQTPKHLITATGQRVTLRCSPRSGDLSVYWYQQSLDQGLQFLIQYYNGEERAKGNILERFSAQQFPDLHSELNLSSLELGDSALYFCASSVRVSGGPYNEQFFGPGTRLTVL.

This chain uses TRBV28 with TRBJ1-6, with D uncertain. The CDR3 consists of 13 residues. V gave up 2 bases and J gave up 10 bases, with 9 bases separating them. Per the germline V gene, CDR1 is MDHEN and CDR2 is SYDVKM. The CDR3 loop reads CASSLTPGSPLHF. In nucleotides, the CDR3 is TGTGCCAGCAGTTTAACCCCGGGATCACCCCTCCACTTT.

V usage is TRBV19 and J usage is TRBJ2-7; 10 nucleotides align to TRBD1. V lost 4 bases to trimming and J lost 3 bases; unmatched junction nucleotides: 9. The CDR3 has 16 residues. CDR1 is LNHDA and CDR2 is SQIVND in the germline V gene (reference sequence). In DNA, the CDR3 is TGTGCCAGTAGTACCCGGGACAGGGGTAAGGTCTACGAGCAGTACTTC. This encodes CASSTRDRGKVYEQYF.

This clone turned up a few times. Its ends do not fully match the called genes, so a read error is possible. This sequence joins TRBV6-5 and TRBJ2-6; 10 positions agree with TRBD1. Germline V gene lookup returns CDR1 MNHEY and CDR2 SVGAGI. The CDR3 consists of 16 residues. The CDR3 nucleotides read TGTGCCAGCAGTTTGACAGGGGGCTCTGGGGCCAACGGCCTGACTTTC. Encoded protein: CASSLTGGSGANGLTF.

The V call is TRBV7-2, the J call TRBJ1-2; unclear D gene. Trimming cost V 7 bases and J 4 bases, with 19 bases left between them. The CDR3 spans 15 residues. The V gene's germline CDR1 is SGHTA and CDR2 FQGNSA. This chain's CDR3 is CASTPERVLTYGYTF. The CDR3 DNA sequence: TGTGCCAGCACCCCCGAGCGGGTATTGACCTATGGCTACACCTTC.

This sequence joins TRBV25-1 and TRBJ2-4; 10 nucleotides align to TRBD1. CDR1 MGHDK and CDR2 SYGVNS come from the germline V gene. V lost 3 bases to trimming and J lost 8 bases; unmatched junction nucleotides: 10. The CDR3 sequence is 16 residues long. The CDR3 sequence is CASSDIRDRGADIQYF. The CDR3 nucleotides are TGTGCCAGCAGTGATATCAGGGACAGGGGCGCGGACATTCAGTACTTC.

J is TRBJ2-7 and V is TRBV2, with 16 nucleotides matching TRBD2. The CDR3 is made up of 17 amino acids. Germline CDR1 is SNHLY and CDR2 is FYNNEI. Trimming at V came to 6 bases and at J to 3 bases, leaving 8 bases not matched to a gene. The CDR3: CASSAGTSGGGSYEQYF. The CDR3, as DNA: TGTGCCAGCAGCGCCGGGACTAGCGGGGGGGGAAGCTACGAGCAGTACTTC.

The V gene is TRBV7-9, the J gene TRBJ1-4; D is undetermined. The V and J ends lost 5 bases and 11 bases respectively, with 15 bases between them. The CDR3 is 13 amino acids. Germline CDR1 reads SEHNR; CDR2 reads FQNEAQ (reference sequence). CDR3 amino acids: CASSPKEETKLFF. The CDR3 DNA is TGTGCCAGCAGCCCGAAAGAGGAAACGAAACTGTTTTTT.